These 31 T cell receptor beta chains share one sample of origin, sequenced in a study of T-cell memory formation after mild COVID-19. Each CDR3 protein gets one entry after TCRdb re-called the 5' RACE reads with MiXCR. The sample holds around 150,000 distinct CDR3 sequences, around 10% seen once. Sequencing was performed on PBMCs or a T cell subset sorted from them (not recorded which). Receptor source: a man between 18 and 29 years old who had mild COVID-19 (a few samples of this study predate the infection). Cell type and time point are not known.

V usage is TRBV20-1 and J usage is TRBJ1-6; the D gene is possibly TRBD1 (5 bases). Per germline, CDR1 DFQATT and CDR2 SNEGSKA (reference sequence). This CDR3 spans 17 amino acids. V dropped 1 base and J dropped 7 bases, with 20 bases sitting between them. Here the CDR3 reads CSARGFRTVAGNSPLHF. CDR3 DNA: TGCAGTGCTAGAGGTTTTCGGACGGTGGCAGGGAATTCACCCCTCCACTTT.

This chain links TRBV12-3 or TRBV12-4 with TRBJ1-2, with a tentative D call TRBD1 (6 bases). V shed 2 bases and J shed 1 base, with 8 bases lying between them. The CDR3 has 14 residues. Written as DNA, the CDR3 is TGTGCCAGCAGTTTACAGGGGTTTAACTATGGCTACACCTTC. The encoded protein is CASSLQGFNYGYTF.

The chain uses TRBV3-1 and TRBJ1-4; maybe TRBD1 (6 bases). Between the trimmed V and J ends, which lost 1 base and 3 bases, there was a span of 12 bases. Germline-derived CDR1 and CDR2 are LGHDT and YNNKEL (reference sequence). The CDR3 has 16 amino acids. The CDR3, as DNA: TGTGCCAGCAGCCAAGGCGTGGCAGGGGCTAATGAAAAACTGTTTTTT. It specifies CASSQGVAGANEKLFF.

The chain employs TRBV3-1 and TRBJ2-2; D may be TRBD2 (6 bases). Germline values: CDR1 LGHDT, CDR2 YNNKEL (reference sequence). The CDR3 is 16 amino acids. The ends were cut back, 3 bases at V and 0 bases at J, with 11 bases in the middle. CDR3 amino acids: CASSQRGRPNTGELFF. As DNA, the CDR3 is TGTGCCAGCAGCCAGCGGGGACGGCCGAACACCGGGGAGCTGTTTTTT.

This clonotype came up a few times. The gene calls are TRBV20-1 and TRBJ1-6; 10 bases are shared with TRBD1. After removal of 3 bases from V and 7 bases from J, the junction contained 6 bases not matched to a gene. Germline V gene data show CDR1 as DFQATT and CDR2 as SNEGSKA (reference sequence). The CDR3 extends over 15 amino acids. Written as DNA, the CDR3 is TGCAGTGCTAGGGGGACAGGGGTAATCAATTCACCCCTCCACTTT. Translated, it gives CSARGTGVINSPLHF.

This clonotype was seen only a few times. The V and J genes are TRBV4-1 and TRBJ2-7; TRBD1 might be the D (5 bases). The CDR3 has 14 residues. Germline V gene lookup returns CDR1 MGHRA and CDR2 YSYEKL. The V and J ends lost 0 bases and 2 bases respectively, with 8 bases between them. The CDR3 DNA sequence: TGCGCCAGCAGCCAAGATCCGACAGCCTACGAGCAGTACTTC. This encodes CASSQDPTAYEQYF.

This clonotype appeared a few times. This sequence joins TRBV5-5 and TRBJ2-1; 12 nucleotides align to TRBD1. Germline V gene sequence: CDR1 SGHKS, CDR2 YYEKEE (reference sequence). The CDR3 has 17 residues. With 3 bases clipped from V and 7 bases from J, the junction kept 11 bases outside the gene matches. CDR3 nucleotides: TGTGCCAGCAGCTCCAGGAACCCGGGACAGGGGGCTAATGAGCAGTTCTTC. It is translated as CASSSRNPGQGANEQFF.

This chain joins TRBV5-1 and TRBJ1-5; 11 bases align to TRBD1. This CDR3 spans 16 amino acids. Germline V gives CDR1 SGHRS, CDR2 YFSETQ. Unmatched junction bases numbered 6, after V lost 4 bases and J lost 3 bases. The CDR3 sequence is CASSPGTGGPNQPQHF. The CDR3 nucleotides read TGCGCCAGCAGCCCCGGGACAGGGGGGCCCAATCAGCCCCAGCATTTT.

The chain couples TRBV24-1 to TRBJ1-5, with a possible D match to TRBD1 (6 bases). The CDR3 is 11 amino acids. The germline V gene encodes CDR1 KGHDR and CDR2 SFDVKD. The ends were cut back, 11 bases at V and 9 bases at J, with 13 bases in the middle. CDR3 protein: CAREGQSPQHF. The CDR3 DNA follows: TGTGCCAGGGAGGGACAATCGCCCCAGCATTTT.

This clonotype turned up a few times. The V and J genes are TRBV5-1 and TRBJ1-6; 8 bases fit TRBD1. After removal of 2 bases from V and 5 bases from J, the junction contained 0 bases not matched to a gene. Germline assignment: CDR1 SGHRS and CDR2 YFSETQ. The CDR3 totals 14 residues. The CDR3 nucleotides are TGCGCCAGCAGCTTACAGGGGGATAATTCACCCCTCCACTTT. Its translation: CASSLQGDNSPLHF. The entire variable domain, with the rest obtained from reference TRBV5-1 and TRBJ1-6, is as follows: KAGVTQTPRYLIKTRGQQVTLSCSPISGHRSVSWYQQTPGQGLQFLFEYFSETQRNKGNFPGRFSGRQFSNSRSEMNVSTLELGDSALYLCASSLQGDNSPLHFGNGTRLTVT.

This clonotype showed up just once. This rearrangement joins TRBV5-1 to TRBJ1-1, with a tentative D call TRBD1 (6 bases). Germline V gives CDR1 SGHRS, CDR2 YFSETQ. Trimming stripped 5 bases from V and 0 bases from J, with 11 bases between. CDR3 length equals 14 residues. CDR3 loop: CASRRGQLNTEAFF. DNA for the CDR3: TGCGCCAGCAGACGAGGACAGCTGAACACTGAAGCTTTCTTT. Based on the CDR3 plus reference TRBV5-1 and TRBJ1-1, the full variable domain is KAGVTQTPRYLIKTRGQQVTLSCSPISGHRSVSWYQQTPGQGLQFLFEYFSETQRNKGNFPGRFSGRQFSNSRSEMNVSTLELGDSALYLCASRRGQLNTEAFFGQGTRLTVV.

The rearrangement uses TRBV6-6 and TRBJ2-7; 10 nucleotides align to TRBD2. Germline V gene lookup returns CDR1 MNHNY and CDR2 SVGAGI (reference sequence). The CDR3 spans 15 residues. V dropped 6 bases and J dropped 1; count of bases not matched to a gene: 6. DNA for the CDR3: TGTGCCAGCAGACCTTTAGCGGGGGGTTCCTACGAGCAGTACTTC. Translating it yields CASRPLAGGSYEQYF.

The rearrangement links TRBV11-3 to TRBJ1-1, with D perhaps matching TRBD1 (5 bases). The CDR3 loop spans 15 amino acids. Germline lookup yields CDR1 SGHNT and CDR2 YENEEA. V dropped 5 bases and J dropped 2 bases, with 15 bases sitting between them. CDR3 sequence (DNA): TGTGCCAGCAGCCTGAGCGTCCAGGGAAACACTGAAGCTTTCTTT. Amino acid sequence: CASSLSVQGNTEAFF.

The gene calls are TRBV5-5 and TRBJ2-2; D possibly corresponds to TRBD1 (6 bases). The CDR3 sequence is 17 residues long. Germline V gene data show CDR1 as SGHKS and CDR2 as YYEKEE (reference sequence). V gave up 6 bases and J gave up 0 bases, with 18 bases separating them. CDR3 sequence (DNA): TGTGCCAGCAAGGGTCAGGGGCCCTCCGCGAACACCGGGGAGCTGTTTTTT. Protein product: CASKGQGPSANTGELFF.

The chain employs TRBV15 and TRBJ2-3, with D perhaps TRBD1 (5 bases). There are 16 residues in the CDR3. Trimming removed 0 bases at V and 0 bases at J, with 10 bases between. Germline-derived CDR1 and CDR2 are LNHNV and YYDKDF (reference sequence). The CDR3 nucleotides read TGTGCCACCAGCAGAGACAGGGTTTCTAGCACAGATACGCAGTATTTT. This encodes CATSRDRVSSTDTQYF.

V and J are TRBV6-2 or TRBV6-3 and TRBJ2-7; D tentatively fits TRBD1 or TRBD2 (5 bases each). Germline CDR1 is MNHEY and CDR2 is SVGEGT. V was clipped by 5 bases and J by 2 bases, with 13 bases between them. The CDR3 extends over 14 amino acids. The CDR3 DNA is TGTGCCAGCAGTCGAGGGGACGCTGCCTACGAGCAGTACGTC. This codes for CASSRGDAAYEQYV.

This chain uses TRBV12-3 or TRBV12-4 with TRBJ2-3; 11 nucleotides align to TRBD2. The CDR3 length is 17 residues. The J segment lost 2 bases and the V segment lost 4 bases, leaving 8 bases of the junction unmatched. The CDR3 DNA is TGTGCCAGCAGTTGGAGACTAGCGGGATATGTCACAGATACGCAGTATTTT. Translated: CASSWRLAGYVTDTQYF.

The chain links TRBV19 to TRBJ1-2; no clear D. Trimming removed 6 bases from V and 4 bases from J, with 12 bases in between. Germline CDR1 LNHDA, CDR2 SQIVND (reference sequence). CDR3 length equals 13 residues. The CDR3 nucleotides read TGTGCCAGTAGCTCAAGGCCCGGCTATGGCTACACCTTC. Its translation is CASSSRPGYGYTF.

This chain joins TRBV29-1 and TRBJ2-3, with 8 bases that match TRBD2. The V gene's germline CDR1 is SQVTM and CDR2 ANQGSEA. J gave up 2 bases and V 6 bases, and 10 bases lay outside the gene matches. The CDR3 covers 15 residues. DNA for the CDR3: TGCAGCGTCGTCCTCACGGGGGGGCCCACAGATACGCAGTATTTT. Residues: CSVVLTGGPTDTQYF.

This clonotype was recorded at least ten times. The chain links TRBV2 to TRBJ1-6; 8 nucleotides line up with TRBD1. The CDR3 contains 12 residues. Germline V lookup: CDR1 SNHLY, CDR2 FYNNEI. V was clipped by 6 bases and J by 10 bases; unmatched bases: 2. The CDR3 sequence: CASRGTGSPLHF. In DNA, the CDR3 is TGTGCCAGCAGAGGGACAGGATCACCCCTCCACTTT.

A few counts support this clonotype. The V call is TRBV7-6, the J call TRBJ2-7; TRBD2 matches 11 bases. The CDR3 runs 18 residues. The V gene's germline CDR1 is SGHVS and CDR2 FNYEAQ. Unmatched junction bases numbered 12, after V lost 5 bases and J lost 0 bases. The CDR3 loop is CASSRLPTSGVTSYEQYF. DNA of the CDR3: TGTGCCAGCAGCCGTCTCCCGACTAGCGGGGTGACCTCCTACGAGCAGTACTTC.

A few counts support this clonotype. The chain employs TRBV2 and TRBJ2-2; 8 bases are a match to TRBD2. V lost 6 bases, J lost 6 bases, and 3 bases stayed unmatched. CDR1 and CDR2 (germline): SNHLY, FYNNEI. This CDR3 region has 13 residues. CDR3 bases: TGTGCCAGCAGGGCGGGACTAGCCGGGGAGCTGTTTTTT. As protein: CASRAGLAGELFF.

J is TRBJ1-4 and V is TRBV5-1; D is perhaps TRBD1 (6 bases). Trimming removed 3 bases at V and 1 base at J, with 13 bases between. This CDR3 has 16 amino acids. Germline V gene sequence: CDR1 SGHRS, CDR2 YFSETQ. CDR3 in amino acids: CASSSEPTGTNEKLFF. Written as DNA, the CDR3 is TGCGCCAGCAGCTCGGAACCGACAGGAACTAATGAAAAACTGTTTTTT.

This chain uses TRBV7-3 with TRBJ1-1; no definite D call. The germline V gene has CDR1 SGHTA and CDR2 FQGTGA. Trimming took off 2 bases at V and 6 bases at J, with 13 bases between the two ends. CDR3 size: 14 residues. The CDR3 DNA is TGTGCCAGCAGCTTACACGGAAGGAGCGCTGAAGCTTTCTTT. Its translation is CASSLHGRSAEAFF.

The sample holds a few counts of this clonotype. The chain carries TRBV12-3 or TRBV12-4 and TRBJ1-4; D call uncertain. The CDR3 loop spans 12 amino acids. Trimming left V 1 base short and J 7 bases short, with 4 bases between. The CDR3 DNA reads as TGTGCCAGCAGTTTAGTAGTTGAAAAACTGTTTTTT. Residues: CASSLVVEKLFF.

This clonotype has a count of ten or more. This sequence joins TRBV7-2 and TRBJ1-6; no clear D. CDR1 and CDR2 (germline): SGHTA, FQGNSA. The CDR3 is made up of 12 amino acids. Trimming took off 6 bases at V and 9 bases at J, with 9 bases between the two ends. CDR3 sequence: CASRRMGSPLHF. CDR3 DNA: TGTGCCAGCAGGCGAATGGGTTCACCCCTCCACTTT.

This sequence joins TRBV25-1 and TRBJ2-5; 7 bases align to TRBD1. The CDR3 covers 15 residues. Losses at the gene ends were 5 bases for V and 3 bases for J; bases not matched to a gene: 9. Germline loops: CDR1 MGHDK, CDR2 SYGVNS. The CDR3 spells CASSSQSDRKETQYF. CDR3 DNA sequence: TGTGCCAGCAGTTCTCAATCGGACAGGAAAGAGACCCAGTACTTC.

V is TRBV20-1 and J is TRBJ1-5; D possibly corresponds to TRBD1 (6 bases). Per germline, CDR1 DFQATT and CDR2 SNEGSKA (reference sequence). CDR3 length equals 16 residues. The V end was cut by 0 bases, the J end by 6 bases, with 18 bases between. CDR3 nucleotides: TGCAGTGCTAGAGAGAGAAAACAGGGTTATGGTCAGCCCCAGCATTTT. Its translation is CSARERKQGYGQPQHF.

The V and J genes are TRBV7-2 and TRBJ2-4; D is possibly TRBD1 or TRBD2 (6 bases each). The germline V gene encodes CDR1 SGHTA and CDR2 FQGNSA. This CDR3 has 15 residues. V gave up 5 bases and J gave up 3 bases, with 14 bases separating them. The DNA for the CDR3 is TGTGCCAGCAGCCAGTGGGGGGCGGGCAAAAACATTCAGTACTTC. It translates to CASSQWGAGKNIQYF.

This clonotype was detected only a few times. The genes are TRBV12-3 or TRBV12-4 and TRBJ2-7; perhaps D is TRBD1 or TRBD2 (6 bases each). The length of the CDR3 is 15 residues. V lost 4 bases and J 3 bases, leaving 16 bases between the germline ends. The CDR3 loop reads CASSSRGARSYEQYF. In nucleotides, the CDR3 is TGTGCCAGCAGTTCGAGGGGGGCCAGAAGCTACGAGCAGTACTTC.

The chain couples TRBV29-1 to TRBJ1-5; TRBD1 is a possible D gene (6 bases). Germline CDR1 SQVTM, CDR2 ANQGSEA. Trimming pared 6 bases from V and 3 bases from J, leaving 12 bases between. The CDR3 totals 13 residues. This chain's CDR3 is CSVSGDTNQPQHF. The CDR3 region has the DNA TGCAGCGTGTCCGGGGACACCAATCAGCCCCAGCATTTT.